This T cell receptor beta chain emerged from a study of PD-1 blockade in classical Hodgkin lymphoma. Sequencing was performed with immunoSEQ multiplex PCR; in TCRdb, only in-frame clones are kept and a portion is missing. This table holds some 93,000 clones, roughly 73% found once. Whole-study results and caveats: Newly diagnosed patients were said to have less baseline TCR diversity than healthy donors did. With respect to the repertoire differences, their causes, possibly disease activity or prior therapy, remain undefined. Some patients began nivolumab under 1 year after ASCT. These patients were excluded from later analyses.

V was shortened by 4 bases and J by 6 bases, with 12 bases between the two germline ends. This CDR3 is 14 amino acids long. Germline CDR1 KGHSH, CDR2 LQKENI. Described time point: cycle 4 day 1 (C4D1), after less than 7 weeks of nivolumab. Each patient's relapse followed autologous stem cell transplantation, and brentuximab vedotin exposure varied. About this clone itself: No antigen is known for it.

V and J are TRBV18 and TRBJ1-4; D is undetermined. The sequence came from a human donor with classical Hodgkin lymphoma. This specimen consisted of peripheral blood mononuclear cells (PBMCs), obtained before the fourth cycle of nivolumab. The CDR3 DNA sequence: TGTGCCAGCTCACGATCAGGCACGGATGAAAAACTGTTTTTT. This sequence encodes CASSRSGTDEKLFF.